This T cell receptor beta chain comes out of a study of cytomegalovirus exposure and HLA in healthy donors (dated by TCRdb to between 2016 and 2019). A note on the overall study: In an earlier analysis of under 600 of the donors, approximately 300 Gb of sequence data and 90 million to 120 million unique TCR beta sequences from 150 million to 200 million T cells were reported. Approximately 300 gigabases of sequencing data and about 92 million unique TCR sequences made up an early release that covered approximately 650 HLA-typed donors. Of the roughly 400 genotyped donors, approximately 82% fell in the genetic ancestry cluster associated with self-reported Caucasian donors. The aim of the study was to test whether cataloging public T cell receptors could identify signatures of past pathogen exposure. The T cell repertoires of 666 subjects were profiled by immunosequencing and related to cytomegalovirus serostatus. A separate validation cohort of 90 to 150 different subjects was used in addition to the 666-subject first cohort. The study combined high-throughput TCR immunosequencing, statistical association of individual TCRs with disease status, and machine learning to predict cytomegalovirus infection status. In a later analysis, previously published TCR beta repertoires from about 670 donors were re-analyzed and high-resolution HLA genotyping was added so that TCR occurrence patterns could be studied. Rather than drawing on any new phenotypic data, the later analysis identified candidate immune exposures from TCR beta sequences and the way those sequences occurred across donors. In an earlier analysis of around 540 of the donors, high-throughput TCR beta sequencing was used to judge whether each TCR beta V gene segment behaved as functional or pseudogenic. Donor age, sex, ethnicity and CMV serostatus were collected together with the repertoire data. In a later genetic analysis, genome-wide SNP genotypes for 398 of the 666 donors were used, and that subset was treated as a discovery cohort. Every repertoire in the discovery cohort had been generated on one and the same sequencing platform. HLA typing included class I and class II loci at four-digit resolution. Typing coverage varied by locus: roughly 620-640 donors for A, B, C, DRB1 and DQB1; under 550 for DQA1; about 570 for DPA1; 450 to 480 for DPB1. Several DR-DQ haplotypes were handled as single units for association and clustering because linkage in the cohort was strong. Across some 400 genotyped donors of the cohort, an average of approximately 240,000 unique TCR beta nucleotide sequences per donor were sequenced, and approximately 19% of those sequences were non-productive. What the authors observed across the whole study: Only TCR beta chains were sequenced in this cohort, and the absence of alpha or paired-chain data limited detectable features. In the study, some 160 TCR beta chains were listed as associated with cytomegalovirus. A later analysis reported that several top co-occurrence clusters appeared linked to parvovirus B19, influenza, CMV and Epstein-Barr virus. In both the original and validation cohorts, the classifier was reported to diagnose cytomegalovirus status with high specificity and sensitivity. Linkage disequilibrium might explain the correlated functional status among segregating V segments, but an unknown experimental factor could not be excluded. Presence/absence analyses assumed roughly uniform sequencing depth across donors, an assumption that may not hold. A few of the identified cytomegalovirus-associated TCR beta chains were confirmed in vitro to be specific for cytomegalovirus antigens. In a later genetic analysis, fewer N-insertions in productive TCRs were reported among donors in an Asian-associated ancestry cluster than the 666-donor mean. A later analysis found that TCR association rates varied across HLA loci, with DRB1 alleles showing the most associated TCRs and HLA-C alleles the fewest. The only immune exposure information available for the cohort was CMV serostatus. In a later analysis, most CMV-associated TCR beta chains were found to appear HLA-restricted, with HLA associations seemingly driven largely by CMV exposure. Some IMGT-functional V segments, including TRBV6-2 and TRBV6-3, could not be distinguished by the 87-base-pair reads and were therefore excluded. In an earlier analysis of approximately 590 of the donors, most TCR beta V segments appeared in productive rearrangements about 90% or about 30% of the time, broadly matching IMGT annotations. Because counts were too low, 15 or so rarely observed V segments, including chromosome 9 orphons, were excluded from the earlier analysis of roughly 580 of the donors. At a false discovery rate of 0.05, a later analysis linked about 17,000 TCR beta sequences to specific HLA alleles. Strong co-occurrence of HLA alleles, especially DR and DQ, made assigning TCR associations to individual alleles difficult. A later genetic analysis associated a missense DCLRE1C variant with V-gene and J-gene trimming of TCR beta chains, and an independent cohort replicated the association. While some public TCRs were present in many individuals, most TCR sequences turned up only very rarely across donors. Because HLA typing was missing for some donors at each locus, association tests included only the typed subset. A further reported finding was that TCR beta sequences accurately predicted the HLA-A and HLA-B alleles for most subjects in the first cohort. According to the authors, the approach could potentially be generalized to other disease states and immunological phenotypes. A group of highly shared sequence variants was considered likely to be a technical artifact of the sequencing pipeline. In a later analysis, HLA-associated TCR beta chains showed more clonal expansion and lower generation probabilities than non-associated chains that were equally common.

According to the germline V gene, CDR1 reads SNHLY and CDR2 reads FYNNEI. The CDR3 spans 16 residues, from the cysteine through the phenylalanine. The kept DNA is CDR3 alone, 48 bases in frame from the first base. The cohort was made up of around 720 healthy bone marrow donors. All cohort members were sampled while nominally healthy, although unrecorded immune exposures were likely present. Of the 670 or so cohort members, 250 to 300 had positive CMV serostatus and about 360 had negative CMV serostatus, and CMV serostatus was not recorded for the donor. Every donor gave a peripheral blood sample, and the peripheral blood mononuclear cells from that sample were used for TCR beta sequencing. The Qiagen DNeasy Blood Extraction Kit was used to extract genomic DNA from the blood cell samples. With respect to this clone: Its antigen is still unknown. An end of the junction differs from the germline gene, which may be a read error.

The library was built by means of the immunoSEQ multiplex PCR assay. For the multiplex PCR, a mixture combining 60 forward primers for TCR Vbeta segments and 13 reverse primers for TCR Jbeta segments was used. The CDR3 region of rearranged TCR beta genes was amplified from genomic DNA with a multiplex PCR assay. On the Illumina HiSeq System, the amplified TCR beta libraries were sequenced as 87-base-pair reads. Turning to the authors' computational methods: In a later analysis, tens of millions of unique TCR beta chains were counted across the approximately 670 repertoires, and roughly 10 million of these chains were shared by at least two donors. Raw reads were error-corrected and collapsed into unique sequences with a nearest-neighbor algorithm that merged closely related sequences to remove PCR and sequencing errors. V, D and J gene segments were assigned by aligning CDR3 sequences to IMGT reference sequences. For a sequence to be retained, at least a six-nucleotide match to both a V gene segment and a J gene segment was required. Rearrangements were classified as productive when the CDR3 lacked stop codons and remained in frame with V and J, and all other rearrangements were classified as non-productive. Following IMGT convention, CDR3 was defined as the stretch from the second conserved V-encoded cysteine up to the conserved J-encoded phenylalanine. Sequences without an unambiguous match to a single V gene segment were excluded from the earlier analysis of a few hundred of the donors. An earlier analysis of 587 of the donors classified V segments as functional when productive rearrangements were above 56.7% and as segregating when the standard deviation between donors was above 5%. To diagnose cytomegalovirus status from the catalog of TCR beta chain sequences, a statistical classification framework was built. In a later analysis, TCR nucleotide sequences were compared against IMGT/GENE-DB human TR gene sequences so that V and J genes could be assigned. Using the TCRdist pipeline, a later analysis assigned CDR3 sequences along with most-parsimonious VDJ recombination scenarios. In a later analysis, each TCR beta chain was defined by its CDR3 amino acid sequence together with its V-gene family, and reads lacking a unique V-gene family were excluded. A later analysis removed several hundred highly shared, low-generation-probability nucleotide sequences to deal with suspected cross-contamination and a sequencing artifact. For each public chain, a later analysis derived a clonal expansion index from normalized ranks of inferred template counts within each repertoire. In a later analysis, generation probabilities were computed with a VDJ recombination model fitted to out-of-frame rearrangements, and the resulting probabilities were checked against IGoR. In a later analysis, hypergeometric tests were used to score TCR-TCR, TCR-HLA and TCR-CMV co-occurrence, with a repertoire-size bias correction applied to TCR pairs. To estimate false discovery rates, a later analysis permuted the HLA or CMV assignments 20 times. In a later analysis, co-occurring TCRs were grouped using DBSCAN, with TCRdist sequence similarity added in when clustering inside HLA-allele-positive subsets. Repertoires with fewer than 30,000 or more than 120,000 public chains were left out of co-occurrence clustering, as were several repertoires with anomalous nucleotide sharing. This immuneACCESS table, as held by TCRdb, lists in-frame sequences with V and J called but not all clones. Of the missing ones, under half trace to an unresolved V gene in checked studies; the others have no known cause. V and J calls and clone size come straight from that table; D and trimming were deduced from the DNA. The sample yields about 42,000 clones; approximately 55% were counted once. The ten largest clones add up to roughly 12% of the sample.

The TCR sequence derives from a human donor in good health. The chain is made from TRBV2 and TRBJ1-1; TRBD1 aligns with 9 central bases. Sample: PBMCs. The DNA reads TGTGCCAGCAGTACTTGGACAGGGGCGATGAAAACTGAAGCTTTCTTT. Its product reads: CASSTWTGAMKTEAFF.